The source of this T cell receptor beta chain is a study of blood T cell repertoires in COVID-19 (dated by TCRdb to 2020 to 2022). Background on the whole study: Samples covering the acute and convalescent phases of COVID-19 were provided by collaborators in the United States, Italy and Spain. Subjects who had been exposed to COVID-19, were actively infected with it, or had recovered from it provided the deeply sampled blood TCRbeta repertoires that made up the dataset. Samples were obtained from the ongoing ImmuneRACE study (first 160 participants) and from about 1,300 subjects provided by 6 global collaborators. A freely available public database, intended as a resource for researchers studying the immune response to SARS-CoV-2, is where the repertoires were released. A de-identified subject ID, COVID-19 status, age in years and sex were almost always included in the sample metadata. The material from the prospective study consisted of cDNA or gDNA derived from T cells, B-cell-depleted T cells, or PBMCs. Where HLA class I and class II types were available, the types were taken from metadata supplied by the sample provider, not from assay-based typing. What the authors observed across the whole study: The amount of clinical and demographic metadata varied by source and participant and was provided uncurated.

Collaborating institutions collected whole blood in K2EDTA tubes following their own protocols. For TCRbeta analysis, collaborator samples were shipped as frozen whole blood, as isolated PBMCs, or as DNA extracted from either sample type. Based on the germline V gene, the CDR1 and CDR2 sequences are MDHEN and SYDVKM. From its cysteine to its phenylalanine, the CDR3 spans 14 amino acids. The read is trimmed to its CDR3 DNA, 42 bases read in frame from base 1. The V end gives up 7 bases and the J end 5 bases, leaving 5 bases in the junction not matched to a gene. TCRbeta CDR3 regions were amplified from genomic DNA by means of the immunoSEQ Assay, a bias-controlled multiplex PCR. Per the authors' processing: Within the assay, amplification of reference gene primers was used to estimate how many nucleated cells each sample contained. Sequence reads were collapsed and filtered to measure the absolute abundance of every unique TCRbeta CDR3 rearrangement. For each sample, productive Simpson clonality was calculated as the square root of Simpson's diversity index over productive rearrangements. The immuneACCESS repertoire file appears here via TCRdb, limited to in-frame rearrangements. These files lack a portion of the clones; in checked studies, under half of the deficit traces to unresolved V genes, and the cause of the others is not known. Clone size and the V and J calls come from that table; the DNA yielded D and trimming. For this sample the table gives a few hundred thousand clones, of which over 75% were detected only once. Less than 10% of the sample is held by the ten biggest clonotypes.

Concerning this clone: Its antigen is still unknown. No qualities accompany the bases; no much larger clone lies one base away.

Recombination linked TRBV28 to TRBJ1-5; 10 junctional bases match TRBD1. Sequenced: peripheral blood. The sequence came from a human donor in a cohort sampled during active COVID-19. The DNA is TGTGCCAGCACGGACAGGGGGGTTTATCAGCCCCAGCATTTT. It is translated as CASTDRGVYQPQHF.